The clone carrying this T cell receptor (beta chain) occurred many times. Its antigen is unidentified. The data are from a study of T-cell memory formation after mild COVID-19. Study-level findings and limits: Pre-infection memory contained some responding clones, which suggested that cross-reactive memory had joined. Unconfirmed was the SARS-CoV-2 specificity of second-wave clones that peaked on day 37.

From 5'RACE with constant-segment primers came TCR alpha and TCR beta cDNA libraries that carried sample barcodes and UMIs. MiXCR, applied by TCRdb to the 5' RACE reads, yields one record per CDR3 protein. The sample has around 250,000 distinct CDR3 sequences, about 16% seen once. From germline, CDR1 is SGHVS and CDR2 FQNEAQ. Trimming removed 1 base at V and 6 bases at J, with 6 bases between. The CDR3 covers 13 residues. Sequencing input: PBMCs or a T cell subset sorted from them (not recorded which). The V gene is TRBV7-8, the J gene TRBJ2-2, with D possibly being TRBD1 (5 bases). This clonotype was obtained from a man aged 18 to 29 who had mild COVID-19 (a few samples of this study predate the infection). Cell type and time point are not known. In DNA form, the CDR3 reads TGTGCCAGCAGCTTAGTGGGGCCCGGGGAGCTGTTTTTT. It yields the protein CASSLVGPGELFF.